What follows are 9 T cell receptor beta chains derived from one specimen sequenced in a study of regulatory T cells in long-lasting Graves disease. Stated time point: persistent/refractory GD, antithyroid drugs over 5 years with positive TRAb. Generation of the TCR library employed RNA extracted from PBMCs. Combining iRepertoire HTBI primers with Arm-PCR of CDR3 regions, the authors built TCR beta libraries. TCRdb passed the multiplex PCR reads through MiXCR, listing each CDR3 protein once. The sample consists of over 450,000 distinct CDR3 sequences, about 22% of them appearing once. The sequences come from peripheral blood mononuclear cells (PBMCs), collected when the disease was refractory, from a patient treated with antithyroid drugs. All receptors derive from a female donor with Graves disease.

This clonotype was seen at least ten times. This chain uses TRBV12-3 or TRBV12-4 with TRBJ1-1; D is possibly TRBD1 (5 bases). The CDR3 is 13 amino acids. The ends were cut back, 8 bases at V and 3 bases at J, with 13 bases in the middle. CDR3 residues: CASGRDRDTEAFF. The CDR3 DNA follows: TGTGCCAGCGGCCGAGACAGAGACACTGAAGCTTTCTTT.

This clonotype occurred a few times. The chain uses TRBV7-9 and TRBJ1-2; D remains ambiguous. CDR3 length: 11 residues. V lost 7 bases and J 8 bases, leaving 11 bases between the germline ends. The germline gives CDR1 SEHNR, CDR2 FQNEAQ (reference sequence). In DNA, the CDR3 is TGTGCCAGCACCACTCCCCACGGCTACACCTTC. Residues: CASTTPHGYTF.

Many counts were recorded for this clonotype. CDR3 amino acids: CASSNRGRKTYEQYF. CDR3 bases: TGTGCCAGCAGCAACAGGGGCCGAAAAACCTACGAGCAGTACTTC. The rearrangement links TRBV6-1 to TRBJ2-7; 7 nucleotides align to TRBD1. CDR1 is MNHNS and CDR2 is SASEGT in the germline V gene. This CDR3 spans 15 amino acids. The J segment lost 2 bases and the V segment lost 6 bases, leaving 10 bases of the junction unmatched.

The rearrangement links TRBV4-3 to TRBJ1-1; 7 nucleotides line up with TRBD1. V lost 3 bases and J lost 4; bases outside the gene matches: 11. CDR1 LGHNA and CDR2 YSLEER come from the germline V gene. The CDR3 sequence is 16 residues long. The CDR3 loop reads CASSHRNRGGGTEAFF. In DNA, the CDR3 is TGCGCCAGCAGCCACAGAAACAGGGGAGGGGGCACTGAAGCTTTCTTT.

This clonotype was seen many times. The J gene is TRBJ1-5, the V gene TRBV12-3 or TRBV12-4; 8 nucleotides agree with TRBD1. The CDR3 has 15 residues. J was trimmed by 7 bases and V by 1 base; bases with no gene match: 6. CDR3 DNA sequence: TGTGCCAGCAGTTTAGGAGCAGGGGGCGGGCAGCCCCAGCATTTT. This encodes CASSLGAGGGQPQHF.

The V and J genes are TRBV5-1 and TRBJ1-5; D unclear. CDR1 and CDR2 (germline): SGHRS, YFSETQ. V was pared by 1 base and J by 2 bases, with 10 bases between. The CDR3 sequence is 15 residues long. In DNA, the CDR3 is TGCGCCAGCAGCTTGTACGGGGTTCGCAATCAGCCCCAGCATTTT. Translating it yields CASSLYGVRNQPQHF.

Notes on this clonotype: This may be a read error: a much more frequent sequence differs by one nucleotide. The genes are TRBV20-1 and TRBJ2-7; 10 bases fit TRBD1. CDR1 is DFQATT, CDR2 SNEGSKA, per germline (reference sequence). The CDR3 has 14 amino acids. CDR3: CSASGGTGVYEQCF. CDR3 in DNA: TGCAGTGCTAGCGGGGGGACAGGGGTTTACGAGCAGTGCTTC.

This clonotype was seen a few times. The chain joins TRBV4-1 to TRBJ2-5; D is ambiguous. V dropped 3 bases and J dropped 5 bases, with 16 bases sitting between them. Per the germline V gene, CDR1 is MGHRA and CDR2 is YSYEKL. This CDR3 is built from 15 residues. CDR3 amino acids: CASSQSRSDLETQYF. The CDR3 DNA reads TGCGCCAGCAGCCAGTCACGATCAGATTTGGAGACCCAGTACTTC.

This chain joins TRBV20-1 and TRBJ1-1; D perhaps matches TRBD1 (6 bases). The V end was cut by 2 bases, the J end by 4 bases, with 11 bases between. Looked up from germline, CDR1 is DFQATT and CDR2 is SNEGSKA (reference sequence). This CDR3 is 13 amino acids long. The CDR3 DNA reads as TGCAGTGCTAGATTACAGGGATCCACTGAAGCTTTCTTT. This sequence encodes CSARLQGSTEAFF.